This TCR beta chain was captured by sequencing in a study of molecular identifiers for immune sequencing clone quantification. Germline V gene data show CDR1 as GTSNPN and CDR2 as SVGIG (reference sequence). CDR3 length equals 13 residues. V lost 7 bases, J lost 1 base, and 14 bases lay in between. Construction of naive CD8 libraries employed about 18,000 to 1,100,000 sorted cells together with 10%, 30% or 50% RNA. Bulk TCR library preparation followed previously described methods with listed TCR primers. TCRdb re-analysed the PCR reads in MiXCR, keeping a single row per CDR3 protein. Among around 470,000 distinct CDR3 sequences, over 20% were seen once, and the ten largest hold about 0.78%. There are many counts of this clonotype.

Sample: naive CD8+ T cells from blood, with Jurkat cell RNA spiked in. Subset: FACS-sorted CD8+CD4-CCR7+CD45RA+ naive T cells. V is TRBV30 and J is TRBJ2-7; TRBD1 is a possible D gene (5 bases). The TCR originated in a human donor in good health. Some libraries in this study had Jurkat cell RNA spiked in. This CDR3 is CALLDKLSYEQYF. The CDR3 DNA follows: TGTGCCTTGCTGGACAAGCTTTCCTACGAGCAGTACTTC.